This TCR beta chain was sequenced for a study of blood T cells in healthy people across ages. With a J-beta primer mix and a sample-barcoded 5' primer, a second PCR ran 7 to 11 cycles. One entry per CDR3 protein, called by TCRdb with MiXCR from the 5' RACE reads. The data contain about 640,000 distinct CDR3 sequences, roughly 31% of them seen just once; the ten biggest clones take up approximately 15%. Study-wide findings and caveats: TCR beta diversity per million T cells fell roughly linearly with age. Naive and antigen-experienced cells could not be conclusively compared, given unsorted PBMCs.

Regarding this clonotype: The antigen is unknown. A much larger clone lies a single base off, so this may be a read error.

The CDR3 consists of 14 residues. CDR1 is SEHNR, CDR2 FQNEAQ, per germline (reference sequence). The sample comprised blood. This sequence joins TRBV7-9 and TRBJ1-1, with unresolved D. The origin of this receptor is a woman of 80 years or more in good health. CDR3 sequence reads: CASSLVQSATEVFF. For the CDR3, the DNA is TGTGCCAGCAGCTTAGTACAGTCCGCCACTGAAGTTTTCTTT.